These 27 T cell receptor beta chains were all obtained from the same sample, sequenced in a study of cytomegalovirus exposure and HLA in healthy donors. This PCR relied on a set of 60 Vbeta primers and 13 Jbeta primers. Sequencing used immunoSEQ multiplex PCR; TCRdb keeps in-frame clones, though not all of them. The sample lists about 100,000 clones; around 80% were seen once. Specimen: PBMCs. These receptors all come from a woman aged 40-49 years in good health and CMV-seronegative.

The J gene is TRBJ1-3, the V gene TRBV11-2; 8 bases line up with TRBD1. Germline CDR1 SGHAT, CDR2 FQNNGV. This CDR3 is built from 18 residues. The ends lost 5 bases at V and 0 bases at J; junction bases unmatched: 12. The CDR3 DNA is TGTGCCAGCAGCCCCGGGACAGGCGGACACAGCTCTGGAAACACCATATATTTT. Translating it yields CASSPGTGGHSSGNTIYF.

Regarding this clone: One end of the junction does not line up with germline, which may come from a read error. V gene TRBV4-3 combines with J gene TRBJ2-2, with 7 bases fitting TRBD1. Per the germline V gene, CDR1 is LGHNA and CDR2 is YSLEER. This CDR3 is 14 amino acids long. CDR3 DNA: TGCGCCAGCAGCCAAGAAAGGGGGCACCGGGGAGCTGTTTTT. The encoded protein is CASSQERGHRGAVF.

This sequence joins TRBV7-8 and TRBJ1-2; possibly TRBD1 for D (5 bases). Looked up from germline, CDR1 is SGHVS and CDR2 is FQNEAQ. The CDR3 runs 13 residues. V shed 1 base and J shed 4 bases, with 7 bases lying between them. Here the CDR3 DNA reads TGTGCCAGCAGCTTAGGACAGATCTATGGCTACACCTTC. It codes for CASSLGQIYGYTF.

V is TRBV2 and J is TRBJ2-7, with D possibly matching TRBD1 (6 bases). The CDR3 runs 15 residues. V shed 5 bases and J shed 2 bases, with 16 bases lying between them. Germline CDR1 reads SNHLY; CDR2 reads FYNNEI. CDR3: CASSSNRVSTYEQYF. The CDR3 nucleotides read TGTGCCAGCAGTTCTAACAGGGTTTCCACCTACGAGCAGTACTTC.

As DNA, the CDR3 is TGCAGTGCAGGGGCAACAGATACGCAGTATTTT. It codes for CSAGATDTQYF. The J gene is TRBJ2-3, the V gene TRBV20-1; TRBD1 is a possible D gene (5 bases). V shed 6 bases and J shed 3 bases, with 7 bases lying between them. Germline V CDR1 and CDR2: DFQATT, SNEGSKA (reference sequence). There are 11 residues in the CDR3.

V is TRBV6-4 and J is TRBJ2-3, with 8 bases that match TRBD1. The CDR3 is 16 residues long. Germline CDR1 is MRHNA and CDR2 is SNTAGT. Trimming took 6 bases from V and 1 from J; bases not matched to a gene: 9. The CDR3 loop reads CASSQRTGTGTDTQYF. In DNA form, the CDR3 reads TGTGCCAGCAGCCAGCGGACAGGGACAGGCACAGATACGCAGTATTTT.

The chain recombines TRBV5-4 with TRBJ2-7, with 7 bases that match TRBD1. Germline values: CDR1 SGHNT, CDR2 YYREEE (reference sequence). With 3 bases clipped from V and 1 base from J, the junction kept 7 bases outside the gene matches. The CDR3 covers 15 residues. The chain's CDR3 is CASSSGQTKSYEQYF. For the CDR3, the DNA is TGTGCCAGCAGCTCGGGACAGACTAAATCCTACGAGCAGTACTTC.

This clone has only one observation. Written as DNA, the CDR3 is TGCGCCAGCAGCCAAGAAGGGGTACAGACCTACACTGAAGCTTTCTTT. This gives the protein CASSQEGVQTYTEAFF. This sequence joins TRBV4-3 and TRBJ1-1; D might be TRBD1 (5 bases). V dropped 0 bases and J dropped 3 bases, with 14 bases sitting between them. The CDR3 runs 16 residues. Germline V gives CDR1 LGHNA, CDR2 YSLEER.

This clone was detected only once. This chain uses TRBV19 with TRBJ2-1; 10 bases line up with TRBD2. The CDR3 runs 18 residues. Germline V gene sequence: CDR1 LNHDA, CDR2 SQIVND (reference sequence). Germline trimming cut 1 base from V and 5 bases from J; bases unmatched to any gene: 11. As DNA, the CDR3 is TGTGCCAGTAGTATAGTTGAGGCAATAGCGGGAGGAGACAATGAGCAGTTCTTC. Translation gives CASSIVEAIAGGDNEQFF.

This clone was picked up a small number of times. The chain carries TRBV28 and TRBJ1-2; unclear D gene. With 6 bases removed from V and 5 bases from J, the gap between germline ends came to 13 bases. There are 13 residues in the CDR3. Germline loops: CDR1 MDHEN, CDR2 SYDVKM. This CDR3 reads CASSSGRYYGYTF. CDR3 sequence (DNA): TGTGCCAGCAGCTCCGGGAGGTATTATGGCTACACCTTC.

This chain joins TRBV15 and TRBJ1-5; D not resolved. Germline V gene data show CDR1 as LNHNV and CDR2 as YYDKDF (reference sequence). This CDR3 spans 14 amino acids. V lost 2 bases to trimming and J lost 4 bases, with 9 bases between them. CDR3 residues: CATSRSTGNQPQHF. CDR3 coding DNA: TGTGCCACCAGCAGATCGACGGGAAATCAGCCCCAGCATTTT.

The chain recombines TRBV5-1 with TRBJ2-1; 11 bases agree with TRBD2. This CDR3 is built from 16 residues. Germline-derived CDR1 and CDR2 are SGHRS and YFSETQ. Unmatched junction bases numbered 12, after V lost 4 bases and J lost 9 bases. In DNA form, the CDR3 reads TGCGCCAGCAGCCCGATGACTAGCGGGACCAGCACTGAGCAGTTCTTC. Translating gives CASSPMTSGTSTEQFF.

V and J are TRBV7-8 and TRBJ2-7; TRBD2 aligns across 8 bases. The CDR3 spans 15 residues. V lost 6 bases to trimming and J lost 3 bases; unmatched junction nucleotides: 10. Germline loops: CDR1 SGHVS, CDR2 FQNEAQ. The CDR3 DNA reads as TGTGCCAGCAGTCCAAGCGGGAGTATTATCTACGAGCAGTACTTC. This gives the protein CASSPSGSIIYEQYF.

This chain connects TRBV6-1 to TRBJ1-6, with D hard to call. Germline lookup yields CDR1 MNHNS and CDR2 SASEGT. The CDR3 spans 13 residues. The V and J ends lost 1 base and 10 bases respectively, with 8 bases between them. CDR3 in amino acids: CASSEVQTSPLHF. The CDR3 DNA reads as TGTGCCAGCAGTGAAGTGCAGACATCACCCCTCCACTTT.

V usage is TRBV9 and J usage is TRBJ2-2; 9 bases are shared with TRBD1. The length of the CDR3 is 18 residues. The V gene end was trimmed by 0 bases and the J gene end by 6 bases; junction bases not matched to a gene: 12. The germline V gene encodes CDR1 SGDLS and CDR2 YYNGEE. CDR3 in amino acids: CASSVAATGGFEAGELFF. CDR3 coding DNA: TGTGCCAGCAGCGTAGCTGCCACAGGGGGCTTCGAGGCCGGGGAGCTGTTTTTT. Variable domain in full (rest from reference TRBV9 and TRBJ2-2): DSGVTQTPKHLITATGQRVTLRCSPRSGDLSVYWYQQSLDQGLQFLIQYYNGEERAKGNILERFSAQQFPDLHSELNLSSLELGDSALYFCASSVAATGGFEAGELFFGEGSRLTVL.

This chain uses TRBV7-3 with TRBJ2-1; TRBD2 aligns across 8 bases. This CDR3 has 17 residues. Per germline, CDR1 SGHTA and CDR2 FQGTGA. V gave up 5 bases and J gave up 0 bases; unmatched junction bases: 9. As DNA, the CDR3 is TGTGCCAGCAGCCCCCGCCCGCTAGCGGGCTCCTACAATGAGCAGTTCTTC. This translates into CASSPRPLAGSYNEQFF.

This clone was recorded once. The chain joins TRBV6-5 to TRBJ2-5; TRBD2 might be the D (5 bases). The CDR3 is 13 residues long. Trimming took off 8 bases at V and 2 bases at J, with 12 bases between the two ends. Germline-derived CDR1 and CDR2 are MNHEY and SVGAGI. This chain's CDR3 is CASREQPQETQYF. The CDR3 nucleotides read TGTGCCAGCCGGGAACAGCCGCAAGAGACCCAGTACTTC.

The CDR3 DNA sequence: TGTGCCAGCTCACTCAATTCTAACGAGCAGTACTTC. Translated, it gives CASSLNSNEQYF. The chain employs TRBV18 and TRBJ2-7; no clear D gene. The length of the CDR3 is 12 residues. V was clipped by 4 bases and J by 5 bases, with 9 bases between them. Per germline, CDR1 KGHSH and CDR2 LQKENI. Full variable domain (remainder filled in from reference TRBV18 and TRBJ2-7): NAGVMQNPRHLVRRRGQEARLRCSPMKGHSHVYWYRQLPEEGLKFMVYLQKENIIDESGMPKERFSAEFPKEGPSILRIQQVVRGDSAAYFCASSLNSNEQYFGPGTRLTVT.

This chain connects TRBV19 to TRBJ2-2; TRBD2 is a possible D gene (6 bases). This CDR3 spans 15 amino acids. The germline V gene has CDR1 LNHDA and CDR2 SQIVND (reference sequence). Between the trimmed V and J ends, which lost 3 bases and 0 bases, there was a span of 8 bases. The CDR3 nucleotides are TGTGCCAGTAGTATGGGGGGATCGAACACCGGGGAGCTGTTTTTT. This encodes CASSMGGSNTGELFF.

The gene calls are TRBV29-1 and TRBJ2-7, with TRBD1 identical over 12 bases. The germline CDR1 and CDR2 sequences are SQVTM and ANQGSEA. V gave up 7 bases and J gave up 3 bases; unmatched junction bases: 4. The CDR3 totals 13 residues. The CDR3 region has the DNA TGCAGCGCTGGGGACAGGGGGCACTACGAGCAGTACTTC. Protein sequence: CSAGDRGHYEQYF.

This clone has just one count. J is TRBJ2-1 and V is TRBV18; possibly TRBD2 for D (5 bases). With 3 bases removed from V and 12 bases from J, the gap between germline ends came to 15 bases. This CDR3 comprises 13 residues. The V gene's germline CDR1 is KGHSH and CDR2 LQKENI. CDR3: CASSPNSGYGQFF. CDR3 bases: TGTGCCAGCTCACCTAACAGCGGCTATGGGCAGTTCTTC.

The chain links TRBV19 to TRBJ1-5; tentative D call: TRBD1 (5 bases). V lost 7 bases to trimming and J lost 4 bases, with 11 bases between them. The CDR3 totals 13 residues. Germline CDR1 and CDR2: LNHDA and SQIVND (reference sequence). This CDR3 reads CASTIPGNQPQHF. The CDR3 nucleotides are TGTGCCAGTACGATTCCAGGGAATCAGCCCCAGCATTTT.

This sequence joins TRBV4-3 and TRBJ2-7, with 9 positions matching TRBD1. The CDR3 covers 15 residues. The J segment lost 4 bases and the V segment lost 2 bases, leaving 6 bases of the junction unmatched. From germline, CDR1 is LGHNA and CDR2 YSLEER. CDR3 bases: TGCGCCAGCAGCCAAAAGCGGACAGGGGCTTACGAGCAGTACTTC. Translation gives CASSQKRTGAYEQYF.

The chain joins TRBV18 to TRBJ1-4, with D uncertain. The V gene lost 3 bases and the J gene lost 0 bases, with 11 bases spanning the gap. The CDR3 is 16 residues long. The germline V gene has CDR1 KGHSH and CDR2 LQKENI. CDR3 residues: CASSPQSSSTNEKLFF. In nucleotides, the CDR3 is TGTGCCAGCTCACCTCAGTCCTCCTCAACTAATGAAAAACTGTTTTTT.

V gene TRBV27 combines with J gene TRBJ2-2, with 10 bases lining up with TRBD1. The V gene end was trimmed by 7 bases and the J gene end by 7 bases; junction bases not matched to a gene: 12. The CDR3 covers 16 residues. Germline CDR1 reads MNHEY; CDR2 reads SMNVEV (reference sequence). CDR3 DNA sequence: TGTGCCAGCACTGCACGGGACAGGGGCCCCCTCGGGGAGCTGTTTTTT. Translation gives CASTARDRGPLGELFF.

The chain links TRBV7-9 to TRBJ1-3; no reliable D call. Germline V gene lookup returns CDR1 SEHNR and CDR2 FQNEAQ (reference sequence). There are 16 residues in the CDR3. Trimming shortened V by 3 bases and J by 1 base, and 13 bases separated the two germline ends. For the CDR3, the DNA is TGTGCCAGCAGCTTCCAAGCCGGGGTATCTGGAAACACCATATATTTT. Translating it yields CASSFQAGVSGNTIYF.

The chain recombines TRBV18 with TRBJ1-3; tentative D call: TRBD1 (6 bases). The CDR3 loop spans 17 amino acids. Germline V gene sequence: CDR1 KGHSH, CDR2 LQKENI. Trimming pared 4 bases from V and 0 bases from J, leaving 16 bases between. The CDR3 DNA follows: TGTGCCAGCTCACTACAGGGAGGGCCTTCCTCTGGAAACACCATATATTTT. Encoded protein: CASSLQGGPSSGNTIYF.